Listed here is a single T cell receptor beta chain. Its antigen is not known. This sample stems from a study of T cells after yellow fever vaccination. TCRdb used MiXCR to reprocess the 5' RACE reads, holding one entry per CDR3 protein. The sample yields approximately 260,000 distinct CDR3 sequences, approximately 13% seen once. General study points: Contaminating bulk clonotypes could be abundant in FACS-sorted repertoires.

Trimming took 5 bases from V and 3 from J; bases not matched to a gene: 6. From germline, CDR1 is DFQATT and CDR2 SNEGSKA (reference sequence). This CDR3 comprises 15 residues. The sequence derives from a man aged 25-40 years who received the YFV17D yellow fever vaccine. The V and J genes are TRBV20-1 and TRBJ2-1; TRBD2 matches at 11 bases. This specimen consisted of CD4+ T cells sorted from PBMCs, obtained 45 days after the yellow fever booster vaccination. CDR3 residues: CSAQTSGAIYNEQFF. DNA for the CDR3: TGCAGTGCTCAGACTAGCGGGGCTATCTACAATGAGCAGTTCTTC.